The sequence of this TCR beta chain was determined in a study of blood T cell repertoires in COVID-19. Study in general: Donors in the United States, Italy and Spain gave samples during acute or convalescent COVID-19. PBMCs, B-cell-depleted T cells, or T cells provided the cDNA or gDNA that made up the material.

Authors' analysis steps: For nucleated cells, counts were estimated from reference gene primer amplification. Using immunoSEQ multiplex PCR, the repertoire was profiled, and TCRdb retains in-frame clones only, with some absent. That table furnishes V, J and clone size, whereas the DNA furnished D and trimming. The sample lists 95,000 to 150,000 clones; roughly 75% were seen once. The CDR3 contains 12 residues. Trimming took 9 bases from V and 5 from J, leaving 13 bases between them. Germline CDR1 reads MRHNA; CDR2 reads SNTAGT. This chain uses TRBV6-4 with TRBJ2-5, with no clear D. The source of this sequence is a man aged 55 to 70 with active or convalescent COVID-19. Sequencing was performed on peripheral blood. CDR3 in DNA: TGTGCCAGGGAGTCCTCACGGGAGACCCAGTACTTC. Translating it yields CARESSRETQYF.